The rows below give T cell receptor beta chains drawn from one sample of a study of shared clonotypes between healthy human individuals. TCRdb keeps only in-frame clones here, not all; method: immunoSEQ multiplex PCR. The table has around 2.5 million clones, over 85% seen once. Specimen: naive CD4+ T cells from PBMCs. The receptor set was obtained from a man aged 18 to 30 in good health. Some clones in this sample may be carry-over from other donors' samples. CDR3s include the opening cysteine and the closing phenylalanine or tryptophan. D genes are given only for firm matches. Clone size is not always given. Where it is, it says once, few, many or a class for expanded clones.

CDR3	DNA	V	J	size	D
CASSPGTGASPLHF	TGTGCCAGCAGCCCCGGGACAGGGGCCTCACCCCTCCACTTT	TRBV27	TRBJ1-6	-	TRBD1
CASSRQGSGYEQYF	TGTGCCAGCTCCCGTCAGGGCTCAGGCTACGAGCAGTACTTC	TRBV2	TRBJ2-7	-	-
CSVVPDGRYTEAFF	TGCAGCGTTGTACCCGACGGGAGATACACTGAAGCTTTCTTT	TRBV29-1	TRBJ1-1	-	-
CAGLGLAAYEQFF	TGTGCCGGATTGGGACTAGCGGCCTATGAGCAGTTCTTC	TRBV2	TRBJ2-1	-	TRBD2
CASSRVTDTQYF	TGTGCCAGCAGTCGAGTCACAGATACGCAGTATTTT	TRBV2	TRBJ2-3	-	-
CSVEFLDSSSYNEQFF	TGCAGCGTTGAATTTTTGGACTCCAGCTCCTACAATGAGCAGTTCTTC	TRBV29-1	TRBJ2-1	-	-
CASHSNLYLVGQSNTEAFF	TGTGCCAGCCACTCGAATCTTTACTTGGTAGGACAGAGCAACACTGAAGCTTTCTTT	TRBV5-4	TRBJ1-1	-	-
CASRRGGETQYF	TGTGCCAGCAGGAGGGGAGGCGAGACCCAGTACTTC	TRBV6-5	TRBJ2-5	once	-
CASSSFGRVTEAFF	TGTGCCAGCAGCAGCTTTGGCAGGGTAACTGAAGCTTTCTTT	TRBV11-2	TRBJ1-1	-	-
CASSVVGSGANVLTF	TGTGCCAGCAGCGTAGTTGGCTCTGGGGCCAACGTCCTGACTTTC	TRBV9	TRBJ2-6	-	-
CASSIQRGGYTF	TGTGCCAGCAGCATACAGAGAGGCGGCTACACCTTC	TRBV6-5	TRBJ1-2	-	-
CASSLASGFSGNTIYF	TGTGCCAGCAGCTTAGCGTCGGGATTCTCTGGAAACACCATATATTTT	TRBV7-6	TRBJ1-3	once	-
CASSLRGFQSGNTIYF	TGTGCCAGCAGTTTAAGAGGTTTCCAGTCTGGAAACACCATATATTTT	TRBV28	TRBJ1-3	-	-
CASSARTGGAYGYTF	TGTGCCAGCAGCGCCCGGACAGGGGGCGCCTATGGCTACACCTTC	TRBV7-9	TRBJ1-2	-	TRBD1
CASSSQGGGEAFF	TGCGCCAGCAGCTCACAGGGGGGTGGTGAAGCTTTCTTT	TRBV5-1	TRBJ1-1	-	TRBD1
CASSLSPTTRAFYEQYF	TGTGCCAGCAGTTTATCTCCTACTACGCGGGCCTTCTACGAGCAGTACTTC	TRBV27	TRBJ2-7	-	-
CASSSVSGGPNEKLFF	TGTGCCAGCAGTTCCGTTTCAGGGGGCCCAAATGAAAAACTGTTTTTT	TRBV6-6	TRBJ1-4	-	TRBD1
CASSEPKVGSAKNIQYF	TGTGCCAGCAGTGAACCCAAGGTGGGGTCCGCCAAAAACATTCAGTACTTC	TRBV2	TRBJ2-4	-	-
CASIGFDSSYNEQFF	TGTGCCAGCATAGGTTTCGATAGCTCCTACAATGAGCAGTTCTTC	TRBV6-5	TRBJ2-1	-	-
CASSLEGTSYYEQYF	TGTGCCAGCAGCTTAGAGGGGACTAGTTATTACGAGCAGTACTTC	TRBV11-2	TRBJ2-7	-	TRBD2
CASSWEVAKNIQYF	TGTGCCAGCAGTTGGGAGGTAGCCAAAAACATTCAGTACTTC	TRBV6-6	TRBJ2-4	-	-
CASSHIVGGQGNYGYTF	TGTGCCAGCAGCCATATAGTGGGGGGACAGGGAAACTATGGCTACACCTTC	TRBV5-5	TRBJ1-2	-	TRBD1
CASSLGLAGGQEQYF	TGTGCCAGCAGTTTAGGTCTAGCGGGAGGGCAGGAGCAGTACTTC	TRBV27	TRBJ2-7	-	TRBD2
CSVDGFGAGELFF	TGCAGCGTTGATGGCTTCGGGGCCGGGGAGCTGTTTTTT	TRBV29-1	TRBJ2-2	-	-
CASSPPGAGGLYNEQFF	TGTGCCAGCAGCCCCCCGGGGGCGGGAGGCTTGTACAATGAGCAGTTCTTC	TRBV7-3	TRBJ2-1	once	TRBD2
CASIGTAEAFF	TGTGCCAGCATCGGGACCGCAGAAGCTTTCTTT	TRBV6-5	TRBJ1-1	-	-
CASPSMRYNEQFF	TGTGCCAGCCCCTCTATGCGTTACAATGAGCAGTTCTTC	TRBV6-1	TRBJ2-1	-	-
CAISGAGFSYEQYF	TGTGCCATCAGTGGGGCGGGGTTCTCCTACGAGCAGTACTTC	TRBV10-3	TRBJ2-7	-	-
CASSPETGTSSTDTQYF	TGTGCCAGCAGCCCTGAGACAGGCACATCTAGCACAGATACGCAGTATTTT	TRBV14	TRBJ2-3	-	-
CASSPEQDYEQYF	TGTGCCAGCAGCCCGGAACAGGACTACGAGCAGTACTTC	TRBV5-8	TRBJ2-7	-	-
CASRGGVANTGELFF	TGTGCCAGCCGGGGAGGGGTCGCGAACACCGGGGAGCTGTTTTTT	TRBV14	TRBJ2-2	-	TRBD2
CASSRTHVQGTQYF	TGTGCCAGCAGCCGGACACACGTCCAGGGGACCCAGTACTTC	TRBV6-5	TRBJ2-5	-	-
CASNRQRGYNEQFF	TGTGCCAGCAATCGTCAGCGGGGGTACAATGAGCAGTTCTTC	TRBV2	TRBJ2-1	-	TRBD2
CASSPPLAGAYEQYF	TGTGCCAGCAGCCCTCCGCTAGCGGGAGCCTACGAGCAGTACTTC	TRBV4-2	TRBJ2-7	-	TRBD2
CASSLSQGSYEQYF	TGTGCCAGCAGCTTATCCCAGGGTTCCTACGAGCAGTACTTC	TRBV7-9	TRBJ2-7	-	-
CASSLVWTAPGEQYF	TGTGCCAGCAGCTTAGTGTGGACAGCACCGGGGGAGCAGTACTTC	TRBV11-2	TRBJ2-5	-	-
CASSIVGRYSNQPQHF	TGTGCCAGTAGTATTGTCGGCAGATATAGCAATCAGCCCCAGCATTTT	TRBV19	TRBJ1-5	-	-
CASSSKAVNSYNEQFF	TGTGCCAGCAGCTCGAAGGCCGTCAATTCCTACAATGAGCAGTTCTTC	TRBV11-2	TRBJ2-1	-	-
CASSQGTSGVLEQYF	TGTGCCAGCAGCCAAGGGACTAGCGGGGTACTCGAGCAGTACTTC	TRBV4-2	TRBJ2-7	-	TRBD2